This is a list of T cell receptor beta chains from one sample in a study of cytomegalovirus exposure and HLA in healthy donors. TCRdb keeps only in-frame clones here, not all; method: immunoSEQ multiplex PCR. The sample lists about 150,000 clones; around 75% were seen once. The sequenced material came from PBMCs. The receptors come from a human donor in good health. CDR3s leave out the opening cysteine and the closing phenylalanine or tryptophan.

j_call,v_call,cdr3_aa
TRBJ1-1,TRBV14,ASSIQGSAEAF
TRBJ2-7,TRBV2,AISRDTYEQY
TRBJ1-2,TRBV27,ASSFNWFGTGYGYT
TRBJ2-3,TRBV7-2,ASSPHLNSNTQY
TRBJ1-1,TRBV30,AWSNRADTEAF
TRBJ1-5,TRBV9,ASSVGGGNQPQH
TRBJ2-6,TRBV28,ASSPTGANVLT
TRBJ2-7,TRBV5-1,ASTGLGSYEQY
TRBJ1-2,TRBV6-5,ASSSVEVGSNYGYT
TRBJ2-3,TRBV10-1,ASSGHGSTDTQY
TRBJ2-3,TRBV5-1,ASSLLATSGGGDTQY
TRBJ2-1,TRBV7-9,ASHGLAGKISSYNEQF
TRBJ2-7,TRBV27,ASSWNQGVEQY
TRBJ2-2,TRBV4-1,ASSPEYRANYANTGELF
TRBJ1-1,TRBV28,ASSSTTGSKAF
TRBJ1-5,TRBV30,AWSRDINQPQH
TRBJ2-6,TRBV6-5,ASSFGGVNVLT
TRBJ2-1,TRBV27,ASSLSGGDYNEQF
TRBJ2-7,TRBV6-5,ASSRRTSGRYEQY
TRBJ2-1,TRBV28,ASSLGRLLYNEQF
TRBJ2-7,TRBV6-1,ASTRGDRAYEQY
TRBJ2-2,TRBV6-1,ASRDRGRHTGELF
TRBJ2-7,TRBV28,ASSLGLAGSYEQY
TRBJ1-2,TRBV25-1,ASSEFGVGYT
TRBJ1-2,TRBV18,ASSPRQGEGAGYT
TRBJ1-6,TRBV28,ASIGLPEYGSPLH
TRBJ1-2,TRBV11-3,ASSYPEDYGYT
TRBJ1-6,TRBV12-2,ASRLYNCEIYNSPLH